This T cell receptor (beta chain) emerged from a study of vaccination and CD4 T cells after COVID-19. About the research overall: Median time from COVID diagnosis to post-COVID sampling was about 14 weeks (35 to 161). Study-level findings and limits: From roughly 21 to 40, the median of SARS-CoV-2-reactive clonotypes rose without reaching significance.

For this clonotype: What it binds is not known.

Sample treatment: approximately nine-day PBMC culture with coronavirus spike peptide pools or control peptides (ViraFEST assay). CDR1 is SGHTA, CDR2 FQGNSA, per germline. The CDR3 totals 16 residues. V lost 7 bases to trimming and J lost 2 bases, with 17 bases between them. Oncomine TCR Beta short-read sequencing was applied to DNA from cultured CD4+ T cells. Each CDR3 protein is one row after TCRdb ran MiXCR on the PCR reads. The sample holds some 14,000 distinct CDR3 sequences, about three fifths seen once. This TCR derives from a human donor who had recovered from COVID-19. V gene TRBV7-2 combines with J gene TRBJ2-2, with D possibly being TRBD2 (6 bases). Sequencing was performed on CD4+ T cells from blood, cultured in vitro. The CDR3, as DNA: TGTGCCAGCACCGACCTTAGCGGCTCTAACACCGGGGAGCTGTTTTTT. It translates to CASTDLSGSNTGELFF.